This is a list of T cell receptor beta chains from one sample in a study of cytomegalovirus exposure and HLA in healthy donors. Assay used: immunoSEQ multiplex PCR; TCRdb lists only in-frame clones, some missing. The table shows a few hundred thousand clones, with about 70% occurring only once. The sample was PBMCs. Receptors originate from a woman aged 30 to 39 in good health and CMV-seronegative. The CDR3 runs from the conserved cysteine through the conserved F or W. Fields, in order: CDR3 protein, CDR3 length, J gene, D gene, V gene. A D gene is named only where the DNA matches it firmly.

CDR3 protein: CASSEILPGANVLTF
CDR3 length: 15
J gene: TRBJ2-6
D gene: -
V gene: TRBV10-2

CDR3 protein: CASMGRSRYTF
CDR3 length: 11
J gene: TRBJ1-2
D gene: -
V gene: TRBV6-6

CDR3 protein: CASSQGQGAENSGNTIYF
CDR3 length: 18
J gene: TRBJ1-3
D gene: TRBD1
V gene: TRBV23-1

CDR3 protein: CSVAERTEYYGYTF
CDR3 length: 14
J gene: TRBJ1-2
D gene: -
V gene: TRBV29-1

CDR3 protein: CATSRLTFDRGDEGNQPQHF
CDR3 length: 20
J gene: TRBJ1-5
D gene: TRBD1
V gene: TRBV15

CDR3 protein: CATSSLQGVGYTF
CDR3 length: 13
J gene: TRBJ1-2
D gene: -
V gene: TRBV15

CDR3 protein: CASSQLSSGGTDTQYF
CDR3 length: 16
J gene: TRBJ2-3
D gene: TRBD2
V gene: TRBV4-2

CDR3 protein: CASSGWGTATFMNTEAFF
CDR3 length: 18
J gene: TRBJ1-1
D gene: -
V gene: TRBV6-1

CDR3 protein: CASSFQPGLGINEQFF
CDR3 length: 16
J gene: TRBJ2-1
D gene: TRBD2
V gene: TRBV9

CDR3 protein: CASSGTGAHSSYNEQFF
CDR3 length: 17
J gene: TRBJ2-1
D gene: TRBD1
V gene: TRBV9

CDR3 protein: CASSLAPGVSYEQYF
CDR3 length: 15
J gene: TRBJ2-7
D gene: -
V gene: TRBV5-1

CDR3 protein: CASSPEKGAREAFF
CDR3 length: 14
J gene: TRBJ1-1
D gene: -
V gene: TRBV18

CDR3 protein: CASRPEWGGENTEAFF
CDR3 length: 16
J gene: TRBJ1-1
D gene: -
V gene: TRBV11-2

CDR3 protein: CASSEQLALYNEQFF
CDR3 length: 15
J gene: TRBJ2-1
D gene: TRBD2
V gene: TRBV6-1

CDR3 protein: CASSVPGTGSYEQYF
CDR3 length: 15
J gene: TRBJ2-7
D gene: TRBD1
V gene: TRBV7-9

CDR3 protein: CASSGLPTGVVGETQYF
CDR3 length: 17
J gene: TRBJ2-5
D gene: TRBD1
V gene: TRBV9

CDR3 protein: CASLREGHDNEQFF
CDR3 length: 14
J gene: TRBJ2-1
D gene: TRBD2
V gene: TRBV2

CDR3 protein: CAISPGQPNSPLHF
CDR3 length: 14
J gene: TRBJ1-6
D gene: TRBD1
V gene: TRBV10-3

CDR3 protein: CSVSQGVGTEAFF
CDR3 length: 13
J gene: TRBJ1-1
D gene: TRBD1
V gene: TRBV29-1

CDR3 protein: CASSVGQGGTEAFF
CDR3 length: 14
J gene: TRBJ1-1
D gene: TRBD1
V gene: TRBV9

CDR3 protein: CAWSVGTLATEAFF
CDR3 length: 14
J gene: TRBJ1-1
D gene: -
V gene: TRBV30

CDR3 protein: CASSLSASGDDTQYF
CDR3 length: 15
J gene: TRBJ2-3
D gene: TRBD2
V gene: TRBV5-4

CDR3 protein: CASSWGGREDTQYF
CDR3 length: 14
J gene: TRBJ2-3
D gene: TRBD2
V gene: TRBV7-2

CDR3 protein: CASSVDGGREETQYF
CDR3 length: 15
J gene: TRBJ2-5
D gene: TRBD2
V gene: TRBV9

CDR3 protein: CASSYEQASYNEQFF
CDR3 length: 15
J gene: TRBJ2-1
D gene: -
V gene: TRBV6-5

CDR3 protein: CASSGGRTGAEPQHF
CDR3 length: 15
J gene: TRBJ1-5
D gene: -
V gene: TRBV19

CDR3 protein: CASSIGLAGVNEQFF
CDR3 length: 15
J gene: TRBJ2-1
D gene: TRBD2
V gene: TRBV19

CDR3 protein: CASSTGDRVSGGYTF
CDR3 length: 15
J gene: TRBJ1-2
D gene: TRBD1
V gene: TRBV19

CDR3 protein: CATTSLSGTDTQYF
CDR3 length: 14
J gene: TRBJ2-3
D gene: -
V gene: TRBV27

CDR3 protein: CASSPEGGLSQFF
CDR3 length: 13
J gene: TRBJ2-1
D gene: -
V gene: TRBV7-3

CDR3 protein: CAWNEGGRGQPQHF
CDR3 length: 14
J gene: TRBJ1-5
D gene: TRBD1
V gene: TRBV30

CDR3 protein: CASKDRTFSYEQYF
CDR3 length: 14
J gene: TRBJ2-7
D gene: TRBD1
V gene: TRBV19

CDR3 protein: CAWSVGGASNQPQHF
CDR3 length: 15
J gene: TRBJ1-5
D gene: -
V gene: TRBV30

CDR3 protein: CASSSRAGGRGYTF
CDR3 length: 14
J gene: TRBJ1-2
D gene: -
V gene: TRBV7-9

CDR3 protein: CASSFGSGSYNSPLHF
CDR3 length: 16
J gene: TRBJ1-6
D gene: -
V gene: TRBV5-6

CDR3 protein: CASSMRRELTGELFF
CDR3 length: 15
J gene: TRBJ2-2
D gene: TRBD2
V gene: TRBV19

CDR3 protein: CASSHPPRLPELFF
CDR3 length: 14
J gene: TRBJ2-2
D gene: -
V gene: TRBV6-5

CDR3 protein: CASSPGQLRGNQPQHF
CDR3 length: 16
J gene: TRBJ1-5
D gene: TRBD1
V gene: TRBV2

CDR3 protein: CSVGRGETQYF
CDR3 length: 11
J gene: TRBJ2-5
D gene: -
V gene: TRBV29-1

CDR3 protein: CASSMREREEAFF
CDR3 length: 13
J gene: TRBJ1-1
D gene: -
V gene: TRBV19

CDR3 protein: CASSESRQSHEQYF
CDR3 length: 14
J gene: TRBJ2-7
D gene: -
V gene: TRBV10-2

CDR3 protein: CASTLGGVSYEQYF
CDR3 length: 14
J gene: TRBJ2-7
D gene: TRBD1
V gene: TRBV6-5

CDR3 protein: CAWRDLAVSSYNEQFF
CDR3 length: 16
J gene: TRBJ2-1
D gene: TRBD2
V gene: TRBV30

CDR3 protein: CASSLGTGLSAGELFF
CDR3 length: 16
J gene: TRBJ2-2
D gene: -
V gene: TRBV5-1

CDR3 protein: CASSIGAGEQYF
CDR3 length: 12
J gene: TRBJ2-7
D gene: -
V gene: TRBV19

CDR3 protein: CASSSSAATNEKLFF
CDR3 length: 15
J gene: TRBJ1-4
D gene: -
V gene: TRBV6-1

CDR3 protein: CASSPDRVDGYTF
CDR3 length: 13
J gene: TRBJ1-2
D gene: TRBD1
V gene: TRBV6-6

CDR3 protein: CASSLAARGSSYNEQFF
CDR3 length: 17
J gene: TRBJ2-1
D gene: -
V gene: TRBV5-1

CDR3 protein: CASSYLGGHYEQYF
CDR3 length: 14
J gene: TRBJ2-7
D gene: -
V gene: TRBV5-4

CDR3 protein: CASSSPRRNEQFF
CDR3 length: 13
J gene: TRBJ2-1
D gene: -
V gene: TRBV7-9

CDR3 protein: CASSSSGTRGYEQYF
CDR3 length: 15
J gene: TRBJ2-7
D gene: TRBD2
V gene: TRBV5-5